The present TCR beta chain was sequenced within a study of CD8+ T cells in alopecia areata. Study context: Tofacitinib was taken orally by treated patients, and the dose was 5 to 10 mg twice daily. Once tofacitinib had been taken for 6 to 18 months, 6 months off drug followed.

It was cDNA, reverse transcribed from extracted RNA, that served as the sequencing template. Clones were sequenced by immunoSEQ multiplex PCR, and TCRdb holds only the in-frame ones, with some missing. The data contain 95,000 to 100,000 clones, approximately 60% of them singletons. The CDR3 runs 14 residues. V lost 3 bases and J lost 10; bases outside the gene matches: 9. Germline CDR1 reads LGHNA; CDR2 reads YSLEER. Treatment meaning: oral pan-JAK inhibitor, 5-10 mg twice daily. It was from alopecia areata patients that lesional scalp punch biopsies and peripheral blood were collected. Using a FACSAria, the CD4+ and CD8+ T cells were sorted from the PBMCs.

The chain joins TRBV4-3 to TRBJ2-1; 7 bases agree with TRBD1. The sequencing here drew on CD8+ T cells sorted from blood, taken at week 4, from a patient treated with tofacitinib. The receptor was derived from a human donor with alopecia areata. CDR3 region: CASSHLGQVQEQFF. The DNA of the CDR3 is TGCGCCAGCAGCCACCTCGGACAGGTACAGGAGCAGTTCTTC.